This is a list of T cell receptor beta chains from one sample in a study of a mutant IDH1 vaccine in newly diagnosed glioma. Produced via immunoSEQ multiplex PCR; TCRdb's table is partial and in-frame only. The sample gives 50,000 or so clones, roughly 80% of which show up once; approximately 20% is in the top ten. Sequencing used PBMCs, obtained from a glioma patient treated with radiotherapy, temozolomide or both. The origin of the receptors is a man aged 18 to 35 with glioma. Both conserved end residues are part of each CDR3. The D gene is left open where the match is weak. Size is omitted from some rows. Given values are once, few, many or a class for expanded clones.

v_call: TRBV20-1
clone_size: -
j_call: TRBJ2-7
d_call: -
cdr3_aa: CSAADGYEQYF
cdr3_nt: TGCAGTGCCGCGGACGGCTACGAGCAGTACTTC

v_call: TRBV4-3
clone_size: -
j_call: TRBJ2-2
d_call: TRBD2
cdr3_aa: CASSQAPSGGAPTGELFF
cdr3_nt: TGCGCCAGCAGCCAAGCTCCTAGCGGGGGGGCGCCAACCGGGGAGCTGTTTTTT

v_call: TRBV6-6
clone_size: -
j_call: TRBJ1-2
d_call: TRBD1
cdr3_aa: CASSFRDRDNYGYTF
cdr3_nt: TGTGCCAGCAGTTTCCGGGACAGGGATAACTATGGCTACACCTTC

v_call: TRBV6-5
clone_size: -
j_call: TRBJ1-1
d_call: -
cdr3_aa: CASSYGEDTEAFF
cdr3_nt: TGTGCCAGCAGTTACGGGGAGGACACTGAAGCTTTCTTT

v_call: TRBV5-8
clone_size: few
j_call: TRBJ1-1
d_call: -
cdr3_aa: CASSLLGGSTRRNEAFF
cdr3_nt: TGTGCCAGCAGCTTGTTGGGAGGCTCGACACGTAGAAATGAAGCTTTCTTT

v_call: TRBV4-2
clone_size: -
j_call: TRBJ2-7
d_call: -
cdr3_aa: CASSQSTDPYEQYF
cdr3_nt: TGTGCCAGCAGCCAATCGACCGACCCCTACGAGCAGTACTTC

v_call: TRBV20-1
clone_size: -
j_call: TRBJ2-7
d_call: -
cdr3_aa: CSASDYEQYF
cdr3_nt: TGCAGTGCGAGTGACTACGAGCAGTACTTC

v_call: TRBV5-1
clone_size: -
j_call: TRBJ2-7
d_call: -
cdr3_aa: CASSPTGAYEQYF
cdr3_nt: TGCGCCAGCAGCCCGACAGGTGCCTACGAGCAGTACTTC

v_call: TRBV23-1
clone_size: few
j_call: TRBJ1-5
d_call: -
cdr3_aa: CASSHSDSRNQPQHF
cdr3_nt: TGCGCCAGCAGTCACTCCGACAGCCGCAATCAGCCCCAGCATTTT

v_call: TRBV28
clone_size: -
j_call: TRBJ1-4
d_call: -
cdr3_aa: CASSLSPAANEKLFF
cdr3_nt: TGTGCCAGCAGTTTATCACCTGCGGCTAATGAAAAACTGTTTTTT

v_call: TRBV5-6
clone_size: -
j_call: TRBJ2-7
d_call: TRBD1
cdr3_aa: CASSFRGTGVIIPSYEQYF
cdr3_nt: TGTGCCAGCAGCTTCCGGGGGACAGGGGTCATCATACCGTCCTACGAGCAGTACTTC

v_call: TRBV19
clone_size: -
j_call: TRBJ1-1
d_call: -
cdr3_aa: CASTLTGTEAFF
cdr3_nt: TGTGCCAGTACTTTAACAGGGACTGAAGCTTTCTTT

v_call: TRBV19
clone_size: few
j_call: TRBJ2-1
d_call: TRBD1
cdr3_aa: CASSTGGDHNEQFF
cdr3_nt: TGTGCCAGTTCGACAGGGGGAGACCACAATGAGCAGTTCTTC

v_call: TRBV30
clone_size: -
j_call: TRBJ2-7
d_call: -
cdr3_aa: CAWSRGTSYEQYF
cdr3_nt: TGTGCCTGGAGTCGGGGGACAAGCTACGAGCAGTACTTC

v_call: TRBV2
clone_size: -
j_call: TRBJ2-7
d_call: -
cdr3_aa: CASTAQRNSYEQYF
cdr3_nt: TGTGCCAGCACCGCCCAGAGAAACTCCTACGAGCAGTACTTC

v_call: TRBV9
clone_size: -
j_call: TRBJ1-2
d_call: -
cdr3_aa: CASSVQELGYGYTF
cdr3_nt: TGTGCCAGCAGCGTCCAGGAGCTGGGATATGGCTACACCTTC

v_call: TRBV30
clone_size: -
j_call: TRBJ1-5
d_call: TRBD1
cdr3_aa: CAWSPDRAQPQHF
cdr3_nt: TGTGCCTGGAGTCCTGACAGGGCTCAGCCCCAGCATTTT

v_call: TRBV5-1
clone_size: -
j_call: TRBJ2-2
d_call: TRBD2
cdr3_aa: CASSLNPSGNTGELFF
cdr3_nt: TGCGCCAGCAGCTTGAATCCTAGCGGAAACACCGGGGAGCTGTTTTTT

v_call: TRBV2
clone_size: few
j_call: TRBJ1-5
d_call: -
cdr3_aa: CASKGSNQPQHF
cdr3_nt: TGTGCCAGCAAAGGTAGCAATCAGCCCCAGCATTTT

v_call: TRBV6-1
clone_size: -
j_call: TRBJ1-4
d_call: -
cdr3_aa: CASSVGFNEKLFF
cdr3_nt: TGTGCCAGCAGTGTGGGGTTTAATGAAAAACTGTTTTTT

v_call: TRBV6-1
clone_size: -
j_call: TRBJ1-2
d_call: TRBD1
cdr3_aa: CASTPDRAGYTF
cdr3_nt: TGTGCCAGCACCCCTGACAGGGCCGGCTACACCTTC

v_call: TRBV6-5
clone_size: -
j_call: TRBJ1-4
d_call: -
cdr3_aa: CASSYLAGANEKLFF
cdr3_nt: TGTGCCAGCAGTTACCTGGCAGGGGCTAATGAAAAACTGTTTTTT

v_call: TRBV6-1
clone_size: -
j_call: TRBJ2-7
d_call: -
cdr3_aa: CASSERDSPFYEQYF
cdr3_nt: TGTGCCAGCAGTGAACGGGACTCCCCTTTTTACGAGCAGTACTTC

v_call: TRBV11-2
clone_size: -
j_call: TRBJ1-1
d_call: -
cdr3_aa: CASTLGVITTEAFF
cdr3_nt: TGTGCCAGCACCTTAGGGGTTATAACAACTGAAGCTTTCTTT

v_call: TRBV7-9
clone_size: -
j_call: TRBJ2-7
d_call: -
cdr3_aa: CASSLEGFSYEQYF
cdr3_nt: TGTGCCAGCAGCTTAGAGGGATTTTCCTACGAGCAGTACTTC

v_call: TRBV10-3
clone_size: -
j_call: TRBJ1-5
d_call: TRBD1
cdr3_aa: CAINDQTGGGQPQHF
cdr3_nt: TGTGCCATCAACGACCAGACAGGGGGCGGCCAGCCCCAGCATTTT

v_call: TRBV29-1
clone_size: -
j_call: TRBJ1-1
d_call: -
cdr3_aa: CSAAGENTEAFF
cdr3_nt: TGCAGTGCTGCGGGGGAGAACACTGAAGCTTTCTTT

v_call: TRBV29-1
clone_size: -
j_call: TRBJ1-5
d_call: -
cdr3_aa: CSVEDRRDSNQPQHF
cdr3_nt: TGCAGCGTTGAAGATCGGAGGGACAGCAATCAGCCCCAGCATTTT

v_call: TRBV4-3
clone_size: -
j_call: TRBJ2-7
d_call: -
cdr3_aa: CASSQDIGGAYEQYF
cdr3_nt: TGCGCCAGCAGCCAAGATATCGGCGGTGCCTACGAGCAGTACTTC

v_call: TRBV6-1
clone_size: -
j_call: TRBJ1-2
d_call: TRBD1
cdr3_aa: CASPGQGVAGYTF
cdr3_nt: TGTGCCAGTCCGGGACAGGGGGTTGCTGGCTACACCTTC

v_call: TRBV9
clone_size: -
j_call: TRBJ2-7
d_call: -
cdr3_aa: CASSGGGLGEQYF
cdr3_nt: TGTGCCAGCAGCGGGGGGGGGCTGGGCGAGCAGTACTTC

v_call: TRBV5-1
clone_size: -
j_call: TRBJ2-7
d_call: -
cdr3_aa: CASSSGDKSYEQYF
cdr3_nt: TGCGCCAGCAGTTCCGGGGACAAGTCCTACGAGCAGTACTTC

v_call: TRBV5-1
clone_size: -
j_call: TRBJ2-2
d_call: -
cdr3_aa: CASSLGAELFF
cdr3_nt: TGCGCCAGCAGCTTGGGCGCGGAGCTGTTTTTT

v_call: TRBV14
clone_size: -
j_call: TRBJ2-3
d_call: -
cdr3_aa: CASSLPGSITSTDTQYF
cdr3_nt: TGTGCCAGCAGCCTCCCAGGTTCGATCACTAGCACAGATACGCAGTATTTT

v_call: TRBV7-3
clone_size: -
j_call: TRBJ2-2
d_call: -
cdr3_aa: CASSSSGSGELFF
cdr3_nt: TGTGCCAGCAGCTCCTCGGGGTCCGGGGAGCTGTTTTTT

v_call: TRBV2
clone_size: -
j_call: TRBJ1-2
d_call: TRBD1
cdr3_aa: CASSEGTGKYGYTF
cdr3_nt: TGTGCCAGCAGTGAAGGGACAGGGAAGTATGGCTACACCTTC

v_call: TRBV5-6
clone_size: -
j_call: TRBJ2-7
d_call: -
cdr3_aa: CASSFRAPRGSYEQYF
cdr3_nt: TGTGCCAGCAGCTTCCGGGCCCCACGGGGCTCCTACGAGCAGTACTTC

v_call: TRBV2
clone_size: -
j_call: TRBJ1-2
d_call: TRBD1
cdr3_aa: CASSRQGGRVGYTF
cdr3_nt: TGTGCCAGCAGTCGACAGGGGGGCCGAGTTGGCTACACCTTC

v_call: TRBV4-1
clone_size: -
j_call: TRBJ1-4
d_call: -
cdr3_aa: CASSQWGGLNEKLFF
cdr3_nt: TGCGCCAGCAGCCAGTGGGGGGGGCTTAATGAAAAACTGTTTTTT

v_call: TRBV20-1
clone_size: -
j_call: TRBJ1-1
d_call: -
cdr3_aa: CSARRAGAFF
cdr3_nt: TGCAGTGCTCGAAGGGCGGGGGCTTTCTTT

v_call: TRBV6-1
clone_size: -
j_call: TRBJ1-2
d_call: -
cdr3_aa: CASSVSESYGYTF
cdr3_nt: TGTGCCAGCAGTGTTTCGGAGAGCTATGGCTACACCTTC

v_call: TRBV29-1
clone_size: -
j_call: TRBJ2-7
d_call: TRBD2
cdr3_aa: CSVGTSGGGEQYF
cdr3_nt: TGCAGCGTTGGTACATCCGGCGGGGGCGAGCAGTACTTC

v_call: TRBV7-2
clone_size: -
j_call: TRBJ2-4
d_call: TRBD1
cdr3_aa: CASSYNRGTRNIQYF
cdr3_nt: TGTGCCAGCAGCTACAACAGGGGGACAAGGAACATTCAGTACTTC

v_call: TRBV18
clone_size: -
j_call: TRBJ1-4
d_call: -
cdr3_aa: CASSPRQIDEKLFF
cdr3_nt: TGTGCCAGCTCACCACGGCAAATTGATGAAAAACTGTTTTTT

v_call: TRBV7-2
clone_size: -
j_call: TRBJ1-5
d_call: -
cdr3_aa: CASSYTPSNQPQHF
cdr3_nt: TGTGCCAGCAGCTACACCCCAAGCAATCAGCCCCAGCATTTT

v_call: TRBV9
clone_size: -
j_call: TRBJ1-1
d_call: -
cdr3_aa: CASSPDGNTEAFF
cdr3_nt: TGTGCCAGCAGCCCGGATGGGAACACTGAAGCTTTCTTT

v_call: TRBV5-1
clone_size: -
j_call: TRBJ2-5
d_call: -
cdr3_aa: CASSLSTRGETQYF
cdr3_nt: TGCGCCAGCAGCTTGTCCACCCGAGGAGAGACCCAGTACTTC

v_call: TRBV18
clone_size: -
j_call: TRBJ1-4
d_call: -
cdr3_aa: CASSPTPGAVEKLFF
cdr3_nt: TGTGCCAGCTCACCAACACCAGGGGCGGTTGAAAAACTGTTTTTT

v_call: TRBV18
clone_size: -
j_call: TRBJ1-1
d_call: -
cdr3_aa: CASSPATGNTEAFF
cdr3_nt: TGTGCCAGCTCACCTGCAACAGGGAACACTGAAGCTTTCTTT

v_call: TRBV9
clone_size: -
j_call: TRBJ2-1
d_call: TRBD2
cdr3_aa: CASSEGTSGAYNEQFF
cdr3_nt: TGTGCCAGCAGCGAGGGGACTAGCGGGGCATACAATGAGCAGTTCTTC

v_call: TRBV4-1
clone_size: -
j_call: TRBJ1-1
d_call: -
cdr3_aa: CASSQEWEYTEAFF
cdr3_nt: TGCGCCAGCAGCCAAGAATGGGAGTACACTGAAGCTTTCTTT

v_call: TRBV5-4
clone_size: -
j_call: TRBJ1-1
d_call: -
cdr3_aa: CASSGATVNTEAFF
cdr3_nt: TGTGCCAGCAGCGGGGCAACCGTGAACACTGAAGCTTTCTTT

v_call: TRBV18
clone_size: -
j_call: TRBJ2-5
d_call: TRBD2
cdr3_aa: CASSPQSGGAQETQYF
cdr3_nt: TGTGCCAGCTCACCACAGAGCGGGGGGGCTCAAGAGACCCAGTACTTC

v_call: TRBV7-2
clone_size: -
j_call: TRBJ1-5
d_call: -
cdr3_aa: CASSLGGSGIAQHF
cdr3_nt: TGTGCCAGCAGCTTAGGGGGATCGGGTATTGCCCAGCATTTT